A single sample gave rise to the 28 T cell receptor beta chains below, sequenced in a study of blood T cell repertoires in COVID-19. Profiling relied on immunoSEQ multiplex PCR, and the TCRdb table lists in-frame clones only, not all of them. The sample shows 100,000 to 150,000 clones, under 90% of them seen only once. The sample taken for sequencing was PBMCs or T cells enriched from blood (not recorded which). These receptors all come from a man aged 35 to 55 with acute COVID-19.

This clone has only one observation. This chain joins TRBV11-2 and TRBJ2-1; D may be TRBD2 (5 bases). Germline loops: CDR1 SGHAT, CDR2 FQNNGV. Trimming removed 5 bases from V and 5 bases from J, with 16 bases in between. CDR3 length: 15 residues. The CDR3 region is CASSPHRVGDNEQFF. Here the CDR3 DNA reads TGTGCCAGCAGCCCCCACCGTGTCGGGGACAATGAGCAGTTCTTC.

The chain employs TRBV7-9 and TRBJ1-1, with 7 bases aligning to TRBD1. The CDR3 has 14 amino acids. CDR1 and CDR2 from the germline V gene are SEHNR and FQNEAQ (reference sequence). V gave up 5 bases and J gave up 1 base; unmatched junction bases: 4. CDR3 sequence: CASSPQGWNTEAFF. CDR3 DNA: TGTGCCAGCAGCCCACAGGGGTGGAACACTGAAGCTTTCTTT.

The gene calls are TRBV4-2 and TRBJ2-3; 7 bases are a match to TRBD1. The V gene's germline CDR1 is LGHNA and CDR2 YNFKEQ. This CDR3 spans 16 amino acids. Trimming removed 4 bases from V and 0 bases from J; junction bases left unmatched: 7. The CDR3 DNA reads as TGTGCCAGCAGCCGAGGAGACAGGGCAAGCACAGATACGCAGTATTTT. The encoded protein is CASSRGDRASTDTQYF.

The chain carries TRBV3-1 (or the pseudogene TRBV3-2) and TRBJ1-1, with a tentative D call TRBD1 (5 bases). The CDR3 sequence is 14 residues long. V was trimmed by 3 bases and J by 4 bases, leaving 12 bases between them. Germline CDR1 and CDR2: LGHDT and YNNKEL (reference sequence). The CDR3 region has the DNA TGTGCCAGCAGCCAGGGAGGGGTGATCACTGAAGCTTTCTTT. Amino acids: CASSQGGVITEAFF.

This chain's CDR3 is CASGLLQNTEAFF. Here the CDR3 DNA reads TGTGCTAGTGGTTTGTTACAGAACACTGAAGCTTTCTTT. This chain joins TRBV12-5 and TRBJ1-1; D remains unclear. CDR1 is LGHNT and CDR2 is FRNRAP in the germline V gene. The CDR3 is 13 residues long. Trimming removed 2 bases at V and 1 base at J, with 5 bases between.

This clone was counted once. The rearrangement uses TRBV3-1 (or the pseudogene TRBV3-2) and TRBJ1-1, with a possible D match to TRBD1 (6 bases). This CDR3 has 13 residues. Looked up from germline, CDR1 is LGHDT and CDR2 is YNNKEL (reference sequence). Trimming stripped 2 bases from V and 5 bases from J, with 9 bases between. The CDR3 nucleotides read TGTGCCAGCAGCCAACAAGGGGGAACTGAAGCTTTCTTT. It is translated as CASSQQGGTEAFF.

The V and J genes are TRBV5-4 and TRBJ2-1; D uncertain. Germline V CDR1 and CDR2: SGHNT, YYREEE (reference sequence). Trimming took off 2 bases at V and 10 bases at J, with 7 bases between the two ends. This CDR3 has 11 residues. This CDR3 is CASSFPGEQFF. In DNA, the CDR3 is TGTGCCAGCAGCTTCCCCGGGGAGCAGTTCTTC.

This clone appeared a few times. The chain couples TRBV4-2 to TRBJ1-2; 12 bases fit TRBD1. V was clipped by 2 bases and J by 4 bases; unmatched bases: 5. Germline CDR1 LGHNA, CDR2 YNFKEQ. The CDR3 length is 16 residues. For the CDR3, the DNA is TGTGCCAGCAGCCAATGGGACAGGGGGCTTGGCTATGGCTACACCTTC. Its protein product is CASSQWDRGLGYGYTF.

This chain links TRBV3-1 (or the pseudogene TRBV3-2) with TRBJ2-2, with D possibly TRBD2 on 6 matching bases. The CDR3 is made up of 15 amino acids. The ends were cut back, 1 base at V and 7 bases at J, with 13 bases in the middle. In germline, CDR1 is LGHDT, CDR2 YNNKEL (reference sequence). The CDR3 loop reads CASSQGTGVGGELFF. CDR3 coding DNA: TGTGCCAGCAGCCAAGGCACGGGAGTGGGCGGGGAGCTGTTTTTT.

This chain connects TRBV6-4 to TRBJ2-1; 12 bases match TRBD2. Looked up from germline, CDR1 is MRHNA and CDR2 is SNTAGT. The CDR3 is 16 residues long. The junction had 8 bases not matched to a gene; V was cut back by 4 bases and J by 7 bases. In DNA, the CDR3 is TGTGCCAGCAGTGTATTGACTAGCGGGAGTCTAAATGAGCAGTTCTTC. Its protein is CASSVLTSGSLNEQFF.

This chain connects TRBV7-9 to TRBJ1-2, with D unresolved. Germline V CDR1 and CDR2: SEHNR, FQNEAQ (reference sequence). The V end lost 5 bases, the J end lost 6 bases, and 13 bases lay between the germline ends. The CDR3 has 13 amino acids. CDR3 sequence: CASSPRDTDGYTF. For the CDR3, the DNA is TGTGCCAGCAGCCCGAGAGACACCGATGGCTACACCTTC.

This clone was found once. The chain links TRBV19 to TRBJ2-2; 8 bases are shared with TRBD2. Trimming removed 4 bases from V and 7 bases from J; junction bases left unmatched: 5. Per the germline V gene, CDR1 is LNHDA and CDR2 is SQIVND (reference sequence). There are 14 residues in the CDR3. CDR3: CASSKGLEGGELFF. In DNA form, the CDR3 reads TGTGCCAGTAGTAAGGGACTAGAAGGCGGGGAGCTGTTTTTT.

This clone has a single count. The junction and the germline gene differ at one end; a read error may be behind it. The chain combines TRBV12-5 with TRBJ1-2; 9 bases are a match to TRBD1. Looked up from germline, CDR1 is LGHNT and CDR2 is FRNRAP. The CDR3 runs 18 residues. The CDR3 loop reads CANGLVQNWDRANYGYTF. DNA of the CDR3: TGTGCTAATGGTTTGGTTCAGAACTGGGACAGGGCTAACTATGGCTACACCTTC. Full variable domain (rest looked up from reference TRBV12-5 and TRBJ1-2): DARVTQTPRHKVTEMGQEVTMRCQPILGHNTVFWYRQTMMQGLELLAYFRNRAPLDDSGMPKDRFSAEMPDATLATLKIQPSEPRDSAVYFCANGLVQNWDRANYGYTFGSGTRLTVV.

This clone came up a few times. The chain joins TRBV5-6 to TRBJ2-1; 8 nucleotides line up with TRBD2. The germline CDR1 and CDR2 sequences are SGHDT and YYEEEE. The CDR3 contains 17 residues. Losses at the gene ends were 7 bases for V and 4 bases for J; bases not matched to a gene: 16. DNA of the CDR3: TGTGCCAGCGCCCGGCTCGACGGGAGGGTTGGGTACAATGAGCAGTTCTTC. Its protein product is CASARLDGRVGYNEQFF.

The rearrangement joins TRBV18 to TRBJ1-2; 8 nucleotides line up with TRBD1. The junction had 4 bases not matched to a gene; V was cut back by 3 bases and J by 7 bases. Germline loops: CDR1 KGHSH, CDR2 LQKENI. CDR3 length: 13 residues. CDR3 coding DNA: TGTGCCAGCTCACCTGATCAGGGGGCTGGCTACACCTTC. The encoded protein is CASSPDQGAGYTF.

The chain carries TRBV12-3 or TRBV12-4 and TRBJ2-7; possibly TRBD2 for D (5 bases). V gave up 5 bases and J gave up 0 bases, with 5 bases separating them. This CDR3 contains 12 residues. This chain's CDR3 is CASSRDSYEQYF. The CDR3 DNA reads TGTGCCAGCAGTCGGGACTCCTACGAGCAGTACTTC.

This rearrangement joins TRBV13 to TRBJ1-1; 9 bases are shared with TRBD1. Germline CDR1 PRHDT, CDR2 FYEKMQ (reference sequence). V was clipped by 5 bases and J by 5 bases; unmatched bases: 9. This CDR3 region has 15 residues. This CDR3 is CASSPRDRAWTEAFF. CDR3 DNA: TGTGCCAGCAGCCCCCGGGACAGGGCTTGGACTGAAGCTTTCTTT. Looking up the rest from reference TRBV13 and TRBJ1-1 gives the full variable domain: AAGVIQSPRHLIKEKRETATLKCYPIPRHDTVYWYQQGPGQDPQFLISFYEKMQSDKGSIPDRFSAQQFSDYHSELNMSSLELGDSALYFCASSPRDRAWTEAFFGQGTRLTVV.

The chain employs TRBV10-3 and TRBJ1-2; no clear D. From germline, CDR1 is ENHRY and CDR2 SYGVKD. The CDR3 loop spans 14 amino acids. V was clipped by 0 bases and J by 8 bases, with 13 bases between them. The CDR3 protein is CAISESEGARGYTF. Written as DNA, the CDR3 is TGTGCCATCAGTGAGTCGGAGGGCGCGAGGGGCTACACCTTC.

The chain joins TRBV12-5 to TRBJ1-4; perhaps TRBD1 as D (5 bases). Trimming pared 6 bases from V and 0 bases from J, leaving 11 bases between. The germline CDR1 and CDR2 sequences are LGHNT and FRNRAP. This CDR3 is 15 amino acids long. As DNA, the CDR3 is TGTGCTAGTGGGCCCGACAGAGCAACTAATGAAAAACTGTTTTTT. It yields the protein CASGPDRATNEKLFF.

This clone was seen only once. The chain recombines TRBV15 with TRBJ2-7; tentatively, D is TRBD1 (5 bases). Trimming took off 1 base at V and 3 bases at J, with 10 bases between the two ends. The germline V gene has CDR1 LNHNV and CDR2 YYDKDF (reference sequence). CDR3 length: 14 amino acids. The CDR3: CATSRGAQDYEQYF. DNA of the CDR3: TGTGCCACCAGCAGAGGGGCACAGGACTACGAGCAGTACTTC.

The chain combines TRBV24-1 with TRBJ2-5; 7 bases fit TRBD1. This CDR3 is built from 16 residues. In germline, CDR1 is KGHDR, CDR2 SFDVKD. V lost 2 bases and J lost 1; bases outside the gene matches: 6. The CDR3 protein is CATSDSTDRAQETQYF. The CDR3 DNA is TGTGCCACCAGTGATTCCACCGACAGGGCCCAAGAGACCCAGTACTTC.

The chain joins TRBV18 to TRBJ1-1; perhaps TRBD1 as D (5 bases). V dropped 6 bases and J dropped 4 bases, with 15 bases sitting between them. Per the germline V gene, CDR1 is KGHSH and CDR2 is LQKENI. The CDR3 runs to 14 residues. The CDR3, as DNA: TGTGCCAGCTCCGTGACAGATGTGGGCACTGAAGCTTTCTTT. It yields the protein CASSVTDVGTEAFF.

J is TRBJ1-2 and V is TRBV5-1; 7 positions agree with TRBD1. The CDR3 runs to 15 residues. Trimming cost V 0 bases and J 6 bases; bases outside gene matches: 8. Germline CDR1 is SGHRS and CDR2 is YFSETQ. As DNA, the CDR3 is TGCGCCAGCAGCTTGGCGATACAGGGGCTCCATGGCTACACCTTC. Translated: CASSLAIQGLHGYTF.

This clone was seen just once. V and J are TRBV11-2 and TRBJ2-5; 11 nucleotides align to TRBD2. This CDR3 contains 14 residues. Trimming took 5 bases from V and 2 from J; bases not matched to a gene: 1. Germline V lookup: CDR1 SGHAT, CDR2 FQNNGV. The chain's CDR3 is CASSGTSGQETQYF. The CDR3 nucleotides read TGTGCCAGCAGCGGGACTAGCGGACAAGAGACCCAGTACTTC.

The chain links TRBV6-5 to TRBJ1-1, with 8 nucleotides matching TRBD1. The ends lost 2 bases at V and 1 base at J; junction bases unmatched: 3. This CDR3 is built from 15 residues. Germline CDR1 MNHEY, CDR2 SVGAGI. The CDR3 coding sequence is TGTGCCAGCAGTTACCGGGGGACAGGGAACACTGAAGCTTTCTTT. Translated, it gives CASSYRGTGNTEAFF.

The gene calls are TRBV19 and TRBJ1-4, with D possibly being TRBD1 (6 bases). Looked up from germline, CDR1 is LNHDA and CDR2 is SQIVND (reference sequence). The CDR3 length is 15 residues. V was trimmed by 4 bases and J by 5 bases, leaving 14 bases between them. The CDR3 DNA is TGTGCCAGTAGTACCAATGGACAGATAAATGAAAAACTGTTTTTT. Its translation is CASSTNGQINEKLFF.

The V and J genes are TRBV5-1 and TRBJ1-5; D unresolved. The CDR3 consists of 16 residues. Trimming took off 5 bases at V and 0 bases at J, with 15 bases between the two ends. Germline CDR1 is SGHRS and CDR2 is YFSETQ. The CDR3 nucleotides read TGCGCCAGCAGTCCCAGCGGGCTTGATAGCAATCAGCCCCAGCATTTT. Translated, it gives CASSPSGLDSNQPQHF.

V gene TRBV4-2 combines with J gene TRBJ2-3, with 8 bases lining up with TRBD2. J gave up 2 bases and V 2 bases, and 6 bases lay outside the gene matches. Per germline, CDR1 LGHNA and CDR2 YNFKEQ. The CDR3 sequence is 16 residues long. The CDR3 nucleotides are TGTGCCAGCAGCCAACTACTAGCGGTTTACACAGATACGCAGTATTTT. It codes for CASSQLLAVYTDTQYF.